This T cell receptor beta chain comes out of a study of blood T cell repertoires in COVID-19. The assay was immunoSEQ multiplex PCR, and TCRdb's table has in-frame clones only and misses some. The sample lists roughly 260,000 clones, more than 65% occurring once. The sequenced sample was peripheral blood. The source of this sequence is a woman under 30 with acute or convalescent COVID-19.

The chain's CDR3 is CASSLDWTGGLKFF. The CDR3 nucleotides read TGTGCCAGCAGCTTGGATTGGACAGGGGGATTGAAGTTCTTC. The chain uses TRBV5-5 and TRBJ2-1; TRBD1 matches at 10 bases. This CDR3 spans 14 amino acids. CDR1 SGHKS and CDR2 YYEKEE come from the germline V gene (reference sequence). Trimming took 0 bases from V and 14 from J; bases not matched to a gene: 8.